Listed here are 9 T cell receptor beta chains from one sample, sequenced in a study of Graves' ophthalmopathy and Graves' hyperthyroidism. RNA transcripts were the template, and TCR beta CDR3 regions were amplified from them. The first round was an RT-PCR with HTBI primers, and the second round was a multiplex PCR. A single record per CDR3 protein comes from TCRdb applying MiXCR to the multiplex PCR reads. The sample has about 16,000 distinct CDR3 sequences, more than 45% seen once. Sequencing was done on a sample of peripheral blood. The source is a woman in her forties with stable Graves' hyperthyroidism.

This clonotype was picked up one time. The chain is built from TRBV19 and TRBJ2-5; D gene uncertain. Germline V gene data show CDR1 as LNHDA and CDR2 as SQIVND (reference sequence). This CDR3 is built from 13 residues. Trimming pared 5 bases from V and 4 bases from J, leaving 11 bases between. CDR3 DNA: TGTGCCAGTAGTGGTGTCTTTGGAGAGACCCAGTACTTC. This codes for CASSGVFGETQYF.

This clonotype is medium-sized. The chain couples TRBV7-2 to TRBJ2-7; D not certain. Germline values: CDR1 SGHTA, CDR2 FQGNSA. This CDR3 region has 12 residues. The V and J ends lost 5 bases and 1 base respectively, with 6 bases between them. CDR3 residues: CASSRNSYEQYF. DNA for the CDR3: TGTGCCAGCAGCCGTAATTCCTACGAGCAGTACTTC.

This clonotype was seen many times. The chain joins TRBV6-2 or TRBV6-3 to TRBJ2-6, with D unresolved. Germline V gene data show CDR1 as MNHEY and CDR2 as SVGEGT. The CDR3 sequence is 14 residues long. Trimming left V 5 bases short and J 0 bases short, with 5 bases between. The chain's CDR3 is CASSPLSGANVLTF. DNA of the CDR3: TGTGCCAGCAGTCCACTCTCTGGGGCCAACGTCCTGACTTTC.

The chain is built from TRBV7-3 and TRBJ2-7; TRBD1 matches 8 bases. This CDR3 comprises 14 residues. CDR1 is SGHTA, CDR2 FQGTGA, per germline. V shed 4 bases and J 5 bases; nucleotides not matched to a gene: 7. The CDR3 DNA reads TGTGCCAGCAGCTACTACAGGGGGTACGACGAGCAGTACTTC. It encodes CASSYYRGYDEQYF.

By share, this clonotype ranks as medium-sized. The chain links TRBV7-2 to TRBJ2-2; D remains ambiguous. The V end lost 4 bases, the J end lost 4 bases, and 1 base lay between the germline ends. Per the germline V gene, CDR1 is SGHTA and CDR2 is FQGNSA. CDR3 length: 11 residues. The CDR3 reads CASSSTGELFF. DNA of the CDR3: TGTGCCAGCAGCTCCACCGGGGAGCTGTTTTTT.

In regard to this clonotype: This may be a read error, as it is one base from a much larger clone. The CDR3 end shows no conserved phenylalanine or tryptophan, and so a read error is likely. The chain combines TRBV6-2 or TRBV6-3 with TRBJ2-5, with D unclear. This CDR3 region has 13 residues. Trimming cost V 4 bases and J 6 bases, with 12 bases left between them. CDR1 is MNHEY and CDR2 is SVGEGT in the germline V gene. CDR3: CASSSRAKQTQYL. The CDR3 region has the DNA TGTGCCAGCAGTTCCCGGGCAAAGCAGACCCAGTACCTC.

This clonotype has a count of ten or more. This rearrangement joins TRBV2 to TRBJ1-3, with D uncertain. Per the germline V gene, CDR1 is SNHLY and CDR2 is FYNNEI. CDR3 length: 16 residues. V was trimmed by 1 base and J by 2 bases, leaving 12 bases between them. CDR3 bases: TGTGCCAGCAGTGAAGGGTGGCGCTCCACTGGAAACACCATATATTTT. Translating gives CASSEGWRSTGNTIYF.

This clonotype was detected many times. This chain uses TRBV4-3 with TRBJ1-2, with D unclear. Germline CDR1 reads LGHNA; CDR2 reads YSLEER. This CDR3 has 11 amino acids. The V end was cut by 2 bases, the J end by 8 bases, with 6 bases between. CDR3 protein: CASSQRRGYTF. The CDR3 region has the DNA TGCGCCAGCAGCCAACGACGCGGCTACACCTTC.

The chain carries TRBV4-2 and TRBJ2-7; 8 nucleotides align to TRBD1. The length of the CDR3 is 15 residues. Germline CDR1 reads LGHNA; CDR2 reads YNFKEQ. V gave up 1 base and J gave up 3 bases; unmatched junction bases: 5. This CDR3 is CASSQVYRGDYEQYF. The DNA for the CDR3 is TGTGCCAGCAGCCAAGTCTACAGGGGGGACTACGAGCAGTACTTC.